Sequencing of this TCR beta chain was carried out in a study of glioma-infiltrating T cells after dendritic cell vaccination. Study-level background: The vaccine used monocyte-derived dendritic cells pulsed overnight with autologous tumor lysate. Study outcomes and limitations: Few patients contributed both blood and tumor specimens.

The CDR3 has 12 amino acids. CDR1 SGHDN and CDR2 FVKESK come from the germline V gene. V lost 4 bases, J lost 10 bases, and 10 bases lay in between. The assay was immunoSEQ multiplex PCR, and TCRdb's table has in-frame clones only and misses some. The sample holds tens of thousands of clones, around 79% seen once. Patients had residual fresh-frozen tumor tissue and more than two years of survival data. Blood PBMC samples: pre-vaccination, two weeks post third vaccination, and at tumor progression. This clone was counted a few times. No antigen is known for it. The sequences come from blood, collected before dendritic cell vaccination. The chain couples TRBV14 to TRBJ1-4; weak D call: TRBD1 (5 bases). The receptor was derived from a human donor with glioblastoma. In DNA form, the CDR3 reads TGTGCCAGCAGCCGGGGGGAAGGAAAACTGTTTTTT. It yields the protein CASSRGEGKLFF.